The 7 T cell receptor beta chains listed next were all sequenced from one sample in a study of CD8+CD57+ T cells in acquired aplastic anemia. The study profiled TCR beta VDJ and CDR3 using genomic DNA as template. TCRdb called the reads again in MiXCR, with one record for every CDR3 protein. The sample holds about 210,000 distinct CDR3 sequences, roughly 57% seen once. Sequencing used sorted CD4+, CD8+, or CD8+CD57+ T cells (not recorded which) from PBMCs. All receptors derive from a human donor in good health.

The chain uses TRBV24-1 and TRBJ1-3; D unclear. The CDR3 extends over 20 amino acids. V lost 5 bases to trimming and J lost 0 bases, with 25 bases between them. CDR1 is KGHDR, CDR2 SFDVKD, per germline. The CDR3 DNA reads TGTGCCACCAGTGGCCTTCCTAGCCCTGGGAGGCTGTGCTCTGGAAACACCATATATTTT. Its translation: CATSGLPSPGRLCSGNTIYF.

A remark on this clonotype: One end of the junction is discordant with germline, which a read error may explain. The chain is built from TRBV20-1 and TRBJ2-7; the D gene is possibly TRBD2 (7 bases). The CDR3 totals 15 residues. In germline, CDR1 is DFQATT, CDR2 SNEGSKA (reference sequence). The CDR3 DNA sequence: TGCGGTGCTAGAGTAGGCGGGGGCTCGAACTACGAGCAGTACTTC. This translates into CGARVGGGSNYEQYF.

This clonotype was recorded at least ten times. This CDR3 reads CASSHRTGLLDTQYF. In DNA form, the CDR3 reads TGCGCCAGCAGCCACCGGACAGGGTTATTGGATACGCAGTATTTT. This chain joins TRBV4-1 and TRBJ2-3; TRBD1 matches 8 bases. V was pared by 3 bases and J by 6 bases, with 8 bases of the junction left unmatched. The CDR3 is 15 residues long. Germline lookup yields CDR1 MGHRA and CDR2 YSYEKL.

V and J are TRBV5-1 and TRBJ2-3; D is uncertain. Trimming shortened V by 0 bases and J by 6 bases, and 8 bases separated the two germline ends. Per the germline V gene, CDR1 is SGHRS and CDR2 is YFSETQ. This CDR3 has 13 residues. CDR3 bases: TGCGCCAGCAGCTTGGAAGGGTGGGATACGCAGTATTTT. As protein: CASSLEGWDTQYF.

The chain combines TRBV24-1 with TRBJ2-3, with TRBD2 matching 11 bases. The CDR3 sequence is 16 residues long. CDR1 is KGHDR, CDR2 SFDVKD, per germline. The junction had 15 bases not matched to a gene; V was cut back by 11 bases and J by 6 bases. CDR3 coding DNA: TGTGCCAGCTCACCTACTTTACTAGCGGGAGATGATACGCAGTATTTT. Translation gives CASSPTLLAGDDTQYF.

This chain joins TRBV5-1 and TRBJ1-1; no reliable D call. There are 14 residues in the CDR3. The germline gives CDR1 SGHRS, CDR2 YFSETQ. V lost 6 bases to trimming and J lost 1 base, with 13 bases between them. CDR3 loop: CASTAGGTNTEAFF. The CDR3 nucleotides are TGCGCCAGCACGGCGGGAGGTACGAACACTGAAGCTTTCTTT. The full variable domain, its missing parts supplied by reference TRBV5-1 and TRBJ1-1, is KAGVTQTPRYLIKTRGQQVTLSCSPISGHRSVSWYQQTPGQGLQFLFEYFSETQRNKGNFPGRFSGRQFSNSRSEMNVSTLELGDSALYLCASTAGGTNTEAFFGQGTRLTVV.

The chain has TRBV7-9 and TRBJ2-7; the D gene is possibly TRBD2 (5 bases). Germline assignment: CDR1 SEHNR and CDR2 FQNEAQ (reference sequence). CDR3 length: 16 residues. V lost 3 bases and J 2 bases, leaving 17 bases between the germline ends. The CDR3 nucleotides read TGTGCCAGCAGCTTGGAAATCGGGATGGCGGCCTACGAGCAGTACTTC. As protein: CASSLEIGMAAYEQYF. Full variable domain (remainder filled in from reference TRBV7-9 and TRBJ2-7): DTGVSQNPRHKITKRGQNVTFRCDPISEHNRLYWYRQTLGQGPEFLTYFQNEAQLEKSRLLSDRFSAERPKGSFSTLEIQRTEQGDSAMYLCASSLEIGMAAYEQYFGPGTRLTVT.